The rows below give T cell receptor beta chains drawn from one sample of a study of cytomegalovirus exposure and HLA in healthy donors. Clones were read by immunoSEQ multiplex PCR, and TCRdb kept only the in-frame ones, dropping some. The sample has under 150,000 clones, more than 75% seen once. The sequencing sample was made of PBMCs. These TCRs come from a male donor in good health and CMV-seronegative. Each CDR3 is given without its conserved first and last residue. Size values are once, few and many counts, or a class for expanded clones, and some rows have none.

len	j_gene	abundance	v_gene	CDR3aa
13	TRBJ1-5	.	TRBV6-4	ASSSDSTSNQPQH
15	TRBJ2-1	.	TRBV5-8	ASYGLAGGRTYNEQF
11	TRBJ2-5	once	TRBV19	ASSTGHGWTQY
11	.	.	TRBV6-5	ASSYRDRDEQY
10	TRBJ2-7	.	TRBV14	ASSQALGEQY
13	.	.	TRBV11-2	ASSLEAALSYEQY
13	TRBJ1-6	.	TRBV9	ASSAGNGGFSPLH
12	TRBJ2-5	.	TRBV5-8	ASSLSQGRETQY
12	TRBJ2-6	few	TRBV5-1	ASSLDTGANVLT
18	TRBJ1-2	few	TRBV4-3	ASSQDPVPLTDSINYGYT
10	TRBJ1-1	.	TRBV10-3	AIRPPTGEAF
12	TRBJ2-5	.	TRBV5-5	ASSLGLAGGTQY
10	TRBJ1-3	.	TRBV30	AWSVIGNTIY
11	TRBJ2-1	.	TRBV4-3	ASSLTANNEQF
11	TRBJ1-1	.	TRBV30	AWTRHLNTEAF
15	TRBJ1-1	once	TRBV7-9	ASSPLRGHLENTEAF
14	TRBJ1-2	once	TRBV5-6	ASSYYSGQALYGYT
13	TRBJ1-2	few	TRBV5-6	ASSLGWGQAYGYT
12	TRBJ1-5	few	TRBV4-1	ASSQLALNQPQH
14	TRBJ1-5	.	TRBV7-9	SSSLGQGASNQPQH
16	TRBJ1-1	.	TRBV11-3	ASSFDRDGLTRGTEAF
13	TRBJ1-4	.	TRBV7-8	ASSLARGYNEKLF